The 18 T cell receptor beta chains given below trace back to one sample, sequenced in a study of shared clonotypes between healthy human individuals. Data came from immunoSEQ multiplex PCR; TCRdb stores just in-frame clones and leaves some out. The sample shows roughly 640,000 clones, around 67% of them seen only once. What was sequenced was memory CD4+ T cells sorted from blood. Subset here: CD45RA-negative fraction. The receptors were sampled from a young woman in good health.

The J gene is TRBJ1-1, the V gene TRBV5-1; TRBD1 matches at 7 bases. Germline V gene data show CDR1 as SGHRS and CDR2 as YFSETQ. This CDR3 is built from 14 residues. Trimming took 4 bases from V and 0 from J; bases not matched to a gene: 3. The CDR3: CASSTGQMNTEAFF. The CDR3 bases are TGCGCCAGCAGCACGGGACAGATGAACACTGAAGCTTTCTTT.

The chain combines TRBV5-8 with TRBJ2-7; 9 nucleotides line up with TRBD1. The CDR3 totals 15 residues. The V and J ends lost 4 bases and 3 bases, in that order; junction bases with no gene match: 8. Germline V lookup: CDR1 SGHTS, CDR2 YDEGEE. The CDR3 coding sequence is TGTGCCAGCAGCATTTGGGACAGGGTGTTCTACGAGCAGTACTTC. This translates into CASSIWDRVFYEQYF.

On this clone: It may be a read error: a sequence one base away is much more abundant. The chain recombines TRBV4-1 with TRBJ1-5, with D uncertain. This CDR3 comprises 14 residues. Germline values: CDR1 MGHRA, CDR2 YSYEKL. CDR3 bases: TGCGCCAGCGGCCAAGATGCGGGCAATCAGCCCCAGCATTTT. Its translation: CASGQDAGNQPQHF.

J is TRBJ2-2 and V is TRBV2, with D perhaps TRBD1 or TRBD2 (5 bases each). The CDR3 length is 14 residues. The germline gives CDR1 SNHLY, CDR2 FYNNEI. Trimming shortened V by 6 bases and J by 6 bases, and 14 bases separated the two germline ends. The chain's CDR3 is CASSLDRGPGELFF. CDR3 nucleotides: TGTGCCAGCAGCCTCGACAGAGGGCCCGGGGAGCTGTTTTTT.

The table lists this clone with a few counts. The chain has TRBV15 and TRBJ2-7; D may be TRBD2 (5 bases). Germline CDR1 LNHNV, CDR2 YYDKDF (reference sequence). Trimming removed 5 bases at V and 3 bases at J, with 20 bases between. The CDR3 spans 16 residues. The CDR3 sequence: CATSHDEAGSDYEQYF. The CDR3 DNA is TGTGCCACCAGCCATGACGAGGCGGGTTCGGACTACGAGCAGTACTTC.

V usage is TRBV7-3 and J usage is TRBJ2-3; TRBD2 might be the D (6 bases). Germline V gives CDR1 SGHTA, CDR2 FQGTGA. The CDR3 covers 16 residues. Trimming removed 5 bases from V and 3 bases from J, with 18 bases in between. The DNA of the CDR3 is TGTGCCAGCAGCCTTGGAGGGCTAGGTTCGACAGATACGCAGTATTTT. It encodes CASSLGGLGSTDTQYF. Full variable domain (remainder filled in from reference TRBV7-3 and TRBJ2-3): GAGVSQTPSNKVTEKGKYVELRCDPISGHTALYWYRQSLGQGPEFLIYFQGTGAADDSGLPNDRFFAVRPEGSVSTLKIQRTERGDSAVYLCASSLGGLGSTDTQYFGPGTRLTVL.

About this clone: Other DNA variants within this sample encode the same CDR3. The V call is TRBV30, the J call TRBJ1-3, with D perhaps TRBD1 (5 bases). This CDR3 region has 14 residues. V lost 1 base and J 1 base, leaving 8 bases between the germline ends. From germline, CDR1 is GTSNPN and CDR2 SVGIG (reference sequence). CDR3 coding DNA: TGTGCCTGGAGTGAGGGGAGATCTGGAAACACCATATATTTT. The encoded protein is CAWSEGRSGNTIYF.

This chain connects TRBV7-3 to TRBJ2-6; D may correspond to TRBD1 or TRBD2 (6 bases each). The CDR3 length is 19 residues. The germline V gene encodes CDR1 SGHTA and CDR2 FQGTGA. V lost 1 base, J lost 4 bases, and 20 bases lay in between. CDR3 sequence (DNA): TGTGCCAGCAGCTTAAGGCACGCGAGGGGGGCGGCCGGGGCCAACGTCCTGACTTTC. Protein: CASSLRHARGAAGANVLTF.

The rearrangement uses TRBV5-4 and TRBJ2-1; 14 nucleotides line up with TRBD2. V dropped 3 bases and J dropped 3; count of bases not matched to a gene: 5. The V gene's germline CDR1 is SGHNT and CDR2 YYREEE (reference sequence). The CDR3 spans 17 residues. The CDR3 DNA reads TGTGCCAGCAGCTCTGGACTAGCGGGAGGTAACTACAATGAGCAGTTCTTC. Its protein product is CASSSGLAGGNYNEQFF.

The rearrangement links TRBV27 to TRBJ2-3, with 7 bases lining up with TRBD2. Germline values: CDR1 MNHEY, CDR2 SMNVEV (reference sequence). The V gene end was trimmed by 3 bases and the J gene end by 2 bases; junction bases not matched to a gene: 8. The CDR3 contains 16 residues. The CDR3 spells CASSFSLAEFTDTQYF. CDR3 sequence (DNA): TGTGCCAGCAGTTTCTCGCTAGCGGAATTCACAGATACGCAGTATTTT.

The V gene is TRBV5-1, the J gene TRBJ2-1, with a possible D match to TRBD2 (6 bases). CDR1 is SGHRS and CDR2 is YFSETQ in the germline V gene. CDR3 length equals 17 residues. Trimming removed 4 bases from V and 7 bases from J, with 24 bases in between. The CDR3 nucleotides read TGCGCCAGCAGCGGCGGGCCTAGCGAGCCCCCGTTGAATGAGCAGTTCTTC. Residues: CASSGGPSEPPLNEQFF.

The chain joins TRBV27 to TRBJ2-2; D not resolved. Germline CDR1 reads MNHEY; CDR2 reads SMNVEV (reference sequence). The V gene lost 4 bases and the J gene lost 6 bases, with 9 bases spanning the gap. This CDR3 region has 13 residues. The CDR3 spells CASSYTTAGELFF. CDR3 DNA sequence: TGTGCCAGCAGTTACACGACCGCCGGGGAGCTGTTTTTT.

Concerning this clone itself: Other DNA sequences in this sample translate to the same CDR3. V and J are TRBV7-3 and TRBJ2-3; a possible D gene is TRBD2 (6 bases). Germline CDR1 is SGHTA and CDR2 is FQGTGA. Between the trimmed V and J ends, which lost 3 bases and 6 bases, there was a span of 7 bases. The length of the CDR3 is 12 residues. As DNA, the CDR3 is TGTGCCAGCAGCTTTGGGGGGGATACGCAGTATTTT. It translates to CASSFGGDTQYF. The complete variable domain, with remaining parts taken from reference TRBV7-3 and TRBJ2-3, reads GAGVSQTPSNKVTEKGKYVELRCDPISGHTALYWYRQSLGQGPEFLIYFQGTGAADDSGLPNDRFFAVRPEGSVSTLKIQRTERGDSAVYLCASSFGGDTQYFGPGTRLTVL.

The CDR3: CASSVDSANSGNTIYF. The CDR3, as DNA: TGTGCCAGCAGCGTAGACTCCGCGAACTCTGGAAACACCATATATTTT. The chain employs TRBV9 and TRBJ1-3; D remains ambiguous. Germline V gives CDR1 SGDLS, CDR2 YYNGEE. The CDR3 is made up of 16 amino acids. V dropped 0 bases and J dropped 0 bases, with 10 bases sitting between them.

V usage is TRBV6-4 and J usage is TRBJ2-5; possibly TRBD1 for D (6 bases). V lost 8 bases and J 4 bases, leaving 14 bases between the germline ends. Germline CDR1 is MRHNA and CDR2 is SNTAGT. The CDR3 consists of 13 residues. The CDR3 region has the DNA TGTGCCAGCTCGTCAGGGGAAACAGAGACCCAGTACTTC. This codes for CASSSGETETQYF.

This clone was found a few times. The chain couples TRBV19 to TRBJ1-5; TRBD1 agrees at 11 bases. CDR1 and CDR2 (germline): LNHDA, SQIVND (reference sequence). The CDR3 is 16 residues long. J gave up 7 bases and V 1 base, and 6 bases lay outside the gene matches. The CDR3 bases are TGTGCCAGTAGTATAGGCGGGACAGGGGGACGCCAGCCCCAGCATTTT. It encodes CASSIGGTGGRQPQHF.

A remark on this clone: Different DNA sequences within this sample yield the same CDR3. The chain links TRBV28 to TRBJ1-5; TRBD1 might be the D (5 bases). Germline lookup yields CDR1 MDHEN and CDR2 SYDVKM. Trimming took 5 bases from V and 2 from J, leaving 13 bases between them. CDR3 length: 15 residues. The CDR3 spells CASSRLVGGNQPQHF. The DNA of the CDR3 is TGTGCCAGCAGTCGTCTAGTGGGGGGCAATCAGCCCCAGCATTTT.

The chain uses TRBV5-1 and TRBJ2-5; D uncertain. The CDR3 extends over 12 amino acids. Germline assignment: CDR1 SGHRS and CDR2 YFSETQ. The ends were cut back, 7 bases at V and 4 bases at J, with 11 bases in the middle. The CDR3 DNA follows: TGCGCCAGCGGAGTAGCCTCAGAGACCCAGTACTTC. This encodes CASGVASETQYF.